This TCR beta chain comes out of a study of OX40 agonist ivuxolimab in advanced cancers. Whole-study findings and limits: Researchers did not establish what antigens the expanded peripheral T cells target.

In the case of this clone: What it recognizes is unknown.

The protocol was immunoSEQ multiplex PCR, while the TCRdb copy is restricted to in-frame clones and leaves out a portion. The repertoire consists of around 75,000 clones, with roughly nine tenths occurring once and the leading ten covering approximately 2.4%. This CDR3 is 12 amino acids long. CDR1 is LNHDA and CDR2 is SQIVND in the germline V gene (reference sequence). Between the trimmed V and J ends, which lost 2 bases and 9 bases, there was a span of 11 bases. The receptor was isolated from an adult with an advanced solid tumor such as melanoma, head and neck, liver or kidney cancer. The sequencing used CD4+ or CD8+ T cells sorted from blood, collected in a trial of the OX40 agonist ivuxolimab. The V gene is TRBV19, the J gene TRBJ2-7; D perhaps matches TRBD2 (6 bases). The CDR3 region is CASSIWDGRQYF. The DNA for the CDR3 is TGTGCCAGTAGTATATGGGACGGGAGGCAGTACTTC.